The 7 T cell receptor beta chains presented below share a single source sample, sequenced in a study of blood T cell repertoires in COVID-19. Measured with immunoSEQ multiplex PCR; TCRdb has only the in-frame clones, and not every one. This repertoire shows 150,000 to 200,000 clones, around 88% found once; its top ten account for more than 5%. Material for sequencing was peripheral blood. The receptor source for this set is a human donor in a cohort sampled during active COVID-19.

V gene TRBV27 combines with J gene TRBJ2-7; a weak D match, TRBD2 (5 bases). V lost 2 bases and J lost 4, with 15 bases in between. The germline CDR1 and CDR2 sequences are MNHEY and SMNVEV (reference sequence). CDR3 size: 15 residues. DNA for the CDR3: TGTGCCAGCAGTTTACAACTAGTAGGAAGGTACGAGCAGTACTTC. It is translated as CASSLQLVGRYEQYF.

This rearrangement joins TRBV30 to TRBJ2-3; TRBD2 aligns across 8 bases. The length of the CDR3 is 15 residues. The trim removed 5 bases at V and 2 bases at J, leaving 9 bases unmatched. Germline CDR1 and CDR2: GTSNPN and SVGIG (reference sequence). Here the CDR3 reads CAWSEGGRITDTQYF. The CDR3 region has the DNA TGTGCCTGGTCAGAAGGCGGGAGGATCACAGATACGCAGTATTTT.

The chain links TRBV2 to TRBJ1-4; D call uncertain. Trimming pared 5 bases from V and 3 bases from J, leaving 10 bases between. The CDR3 sequence is 14 residues long. Germline CDR1 SNHLY, CDR2 FYNNEI. The CDR3 region is CASSSRVPNEKLFF. CDR3 DNA: TGTGCCAGCAGTAGCCGGGTTCCTAATGAAAAACTGTTTTTT.

The V and J genes are TRBV15 and TRBJ1-4; TRBD1 might be the D (5 bases). The CDR3 has 15 residues. The V gene's germline CDR1 is LNHNV and CDR2 YYDKDF (reference sequence). The V end lost 5 bases, the J end lost 3 bases, and 13 bases lay between the germline ends. The CDR3, as DNA: TGTGCCACCAGCGGGTACTGGGGGGCTAATGAAAAACTGTTTTTT. Its protein is CATSGYWGANEKLFF.

This clone was counted once. This chain joins TRBV28 and TRBJ1-5; unclear D gene. Trimming cost V 3 bases and J 8 bases, with 14 bases left between them. CDR1 is MDHEN and CDR2 is SYDVKM in the germline V gene. The CDR3 runs to 14 residues. CDR3 loop: CASSFVGMGEPQHF. The DNA for the CDR3 is TGTGCCAGCAGTTTTGTCGGGATGGGAGAGCCCCAGCATTTT.

The chain joins TRBV11-2 to TRBJ2-1; 7 bases match TRBD1. The V segment lost 5 bases and the J segment 7 bases; nucleotides outside the gene matches: 8. CDR1 and CDR2 (germline): SGHAT, FQNNGV. CDR3 length equals 14 residues. The DNA of the CDR3 is TGTGCCAGCAGCAGTTCGACAGGGTTGAATGAGCAGTTCTTC. This translates into CASSSSTGLNEQFF.

CDR3 residues: CASSHKPGHFYEQYF. The CDR3 DNA reads TGTGCCAGCAGCCACAAGCCGGGACACTTCTACGAGCAGTACTTC. This chain links TRBV27 with TRBJ2-7; perhaps TRBD1 as D (6 bases). The germline V and J ends were trimmed by 6 bases and 3 bases, with 18 bases remaining between them. Germline V gene sequence: CDR1 MNHEY, CDR2 SMNVEV (reference sequence). This CDR3 has 15 amino acids.